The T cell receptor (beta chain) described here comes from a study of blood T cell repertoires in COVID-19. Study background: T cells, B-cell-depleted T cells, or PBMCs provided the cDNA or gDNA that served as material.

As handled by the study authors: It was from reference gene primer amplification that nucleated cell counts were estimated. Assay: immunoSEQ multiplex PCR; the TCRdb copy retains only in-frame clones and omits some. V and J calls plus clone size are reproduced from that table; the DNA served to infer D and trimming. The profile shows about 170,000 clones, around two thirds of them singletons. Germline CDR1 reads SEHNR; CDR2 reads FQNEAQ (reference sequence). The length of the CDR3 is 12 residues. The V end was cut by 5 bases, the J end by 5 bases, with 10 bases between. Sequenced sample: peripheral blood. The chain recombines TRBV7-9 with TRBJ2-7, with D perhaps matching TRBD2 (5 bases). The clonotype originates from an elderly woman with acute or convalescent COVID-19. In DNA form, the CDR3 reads TGTGCCAGCAGCCTCAGTAGCGACGAGCAGTACTTC. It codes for CASSLSSDEQYF.